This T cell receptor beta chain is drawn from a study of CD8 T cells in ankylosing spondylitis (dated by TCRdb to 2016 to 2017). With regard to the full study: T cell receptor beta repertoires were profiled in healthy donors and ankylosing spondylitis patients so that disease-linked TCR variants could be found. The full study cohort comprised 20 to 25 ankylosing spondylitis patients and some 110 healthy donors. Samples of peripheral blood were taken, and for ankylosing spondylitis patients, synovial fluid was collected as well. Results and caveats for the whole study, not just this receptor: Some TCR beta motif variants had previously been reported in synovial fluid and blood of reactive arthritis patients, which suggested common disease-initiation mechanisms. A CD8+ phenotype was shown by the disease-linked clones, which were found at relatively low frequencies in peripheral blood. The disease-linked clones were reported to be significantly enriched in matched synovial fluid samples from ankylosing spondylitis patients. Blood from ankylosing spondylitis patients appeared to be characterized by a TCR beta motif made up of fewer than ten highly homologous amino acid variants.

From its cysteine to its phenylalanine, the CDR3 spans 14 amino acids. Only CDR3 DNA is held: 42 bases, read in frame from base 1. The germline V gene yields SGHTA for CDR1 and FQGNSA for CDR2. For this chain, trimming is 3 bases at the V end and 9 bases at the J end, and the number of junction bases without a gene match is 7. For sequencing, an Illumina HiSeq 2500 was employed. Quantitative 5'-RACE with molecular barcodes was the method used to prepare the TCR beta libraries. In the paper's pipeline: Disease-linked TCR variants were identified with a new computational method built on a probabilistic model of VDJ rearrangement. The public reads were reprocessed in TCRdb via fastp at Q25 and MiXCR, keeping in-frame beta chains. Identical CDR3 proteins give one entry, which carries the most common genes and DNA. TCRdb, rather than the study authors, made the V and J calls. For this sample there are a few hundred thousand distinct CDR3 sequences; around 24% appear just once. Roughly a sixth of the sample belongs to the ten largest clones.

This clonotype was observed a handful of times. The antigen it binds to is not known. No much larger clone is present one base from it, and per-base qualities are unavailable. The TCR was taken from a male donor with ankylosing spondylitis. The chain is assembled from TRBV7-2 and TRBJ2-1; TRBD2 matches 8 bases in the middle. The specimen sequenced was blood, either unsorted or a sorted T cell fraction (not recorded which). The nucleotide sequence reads TGTGCCAGCAGCTTTATACACGGGAGGGTTGAGCAGTTCTTC. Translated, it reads CASSFIHGRVEQFF.